The clone carrying this T cell receptor (beta chain) has more than one count but fewer than ten. Each CDR3 protein gets one entry after TCRdb re-called the 5' RACE reads with MiXCR. The repertoire holds hundreds of thousands of distinct CDR3 sequences, with less than 25% as singletons. The record originates from a study of CD8 T cells in ankylosing spondylitis. The length of the CDR3 is 14 residues. Unmatched junction bases numbered 7, after V lost 0 bases and J lost 8 bases. The V gene's germline CDR1 is DFQATT and CDR2 SNEGSKA (reference sequence). The TCR originated in a female donor with ankylosing spondylitis or in good health (not recorded which). The sequenced material came from blood, either unsorted or a sorted T cell fraction (not recorded which). The chain carries TRBV20-1 and TRBJ2-1, with 7 bases matching TRBD1. The CDR3 DNA reads TGCAGTGCTAGAGATCCTAAGGGGGCCGATGAGCAGTTCTTC. It codes for CSARDPKGADEQFF.